Presented here are 14 T cell receptor beta chains from one specimen sequenced in a study of blood T cell repertoires in COVID-19. TCRdb keeps only in-frame clones here, not all; method: immunoSEQ multiplex PCR. Of 150,000 to 200,000 clones in the sample, 78% were seen once. Sequencing used PBMCs or T cells enriched from blood (not recorded which). These receptor sequences come from a woman between 45 and 65 years old who had recovered from COVID-19.

The chain is built from TRBV4-2 and TRBJ2-2; a weak D match, TRBD2 (5 bases). The V gene lost 0 bases and the J gene lost 7 bases, with 18 bases spanning the gap. This CDR3 spans 17 amino acids. The germline CDR1 and CDR2 sequences are LGHNA and YNFKEQ. The CDR3 protein is CASSQDPMRAGGGELFF. The CDR3 bases are TGTGCCAGCAGCCAAGATCCGATGAGGGCCGGAGGCGGGGAGCTGTTTTTT.

The rearrangement uses TRBV3-1 (or the pseudogene TRBV3-2) and TRBJ2-1; D not certain. Deletions cut 3 bases from V and 5 bases from J, with 5 bases between. CDR3 size: 12 residues. Germline V gene lookup returns CDR1 LGHDT and CDR2 YNNKEL (reference sequence). The CDR3 loop reads CASSHGDNEQFF. CDR3 bases: TGTGCCAGCAGCCACGGAGACAATGAGCAGTTCTTC.

The chain has TRBV6-6 and TRBJ2-2, with TRBD2 matching 10 bases. Per the germline V gene, CDR1 is MNHNY and CDR2 is SVGAGI (reference sequence). The V segment lost 7 bases and the J segment 4 bases; nucleotides outside the gene matches: 3. The CDR3 contains 14 residues. The CDR3 is CASKREGSTGELFF. CDR3 nucleotide sequence: TGTGCCAGCAAGCGGGAGGGAAGCACCGGGGAGCTGTTTTTT.

This sequence joins TRBV28 and TRBJ1-4, with D maybe TRBD1 (5 bases). Trimming stripped 8 bases from V and 0 bases from J, with 10 bases between. Looked up from germline, CDR1 is MDHEN and CDR2 is SYDVKM. This CDR3 spans 14 amino acids. CDR3 residues: CASGGASTNEKLFF. DNA for the CDR3: TGTGCCAGCGGAGGGGCCTCAACTAATGAAAAACTGTTTTTT. Full variable domain (outside the CDR3, taken from reference TRBV28 and TRBJ1-4): DVKVTQSSRYLVKRTGEKVFLECVQDMDHENMFWYRQDPGLGLRLIYFSYDVKMKEKGDIPEGYSVSREKKERFSLILESASTNQTSMYLCASGGASTNEKLFFGSGTQLSVL.

The rearrangement uses TRBV27 and TRBJ1-1; D remains unclear. Germline lookup yields CDR1 MNHEY and CDR2 SMNVEV (reference sequence). The CDR3 is 13 amino acids. The V gene lost 6 bases and the J gene lost 1 base, with 9 bases spanning the gap. The CDR3 sequence: CASSRHRNTEAFF. In nucleotides, the CDR3 is TGTGCCAGCAGCAGGCATAGGAACACTGAAGCTTTCTTT.

The V and J genes are TRBV7-3 and TRBJ2-7, with TRBD2 matching 7 bases. The V and J ends lost 4 bases and 6 bases, in that order; junction bases with no gene match: 3. Germline V gene lookup returns CDR1 SGHTA and CDR2 FQGTGA. The CDR3 loop spans 12 amino acids. The CDR3 sequence: CASSSGGGEQYF. The DNA for the CDR3 is TGTGCCAGCAGCTCGGGAGGCGGCGAGCAGTACTTC.

The chain has TRBV24-1 and TRBJ1-2, with D possibly TRBD1 on 6 matching bases. The CDR3 sequence is 13 residues long. Germline V CDR1 and CDR2: KGHDR, SFDVKD. Trimming cost V 5 bases and J 8 bases, with 14 bases left between them. CDR3 DNA: TGTGCCACCAGTGTGGGGGCCTACGGGGGCTACACCTTC. Protein: CATSVGAYGGYTF.

J is TRBJ2-5 and V is TRBV28; D not certain. This CDR3 has 15 residues. Per the germline V gene, CDR1 is MDHEN and CDR2 is SYDVKM. Trimming cost V 3 bases and J 5 bases, with 16 bases left between them. Here the CDR3 DNA reads TGTGCCAGCAGTTTTTTGGAGCACCATTTGGAGACCCAGTACTTC. Translated, it gives CASSFLEHHLETQYF.

V gene TRBV28 combines with J gene TRBJ2-2; possibly TRBD2 for D (6 bases). In germline, CDR1 is MDHEN, CDR2 SYDVKM. The CDR3 extends over 14 amino acids. V was clipped by 10 bases and J by 5 bases, with 17 bases between them. CDR3: CATLARGWTGELFF. The DNA for the CDR3 is TGTGCCACCCTGGCACGGGGGTGGACCGGGGAGCTGTTTTTT.

The rearrangement links TRBV19 to TRBJ2-2; D may be TRBD1 (6 bases). Germline lookup yields CDR1 LNHDA and CDR2 SQIVND (reference sequence). V was pared by 7 bases and J by 3 bases, with 21 bases between. CDR3 length: 17 residues. The CDR3 sequence is CASTRWTAPRDTGELFF. The CDR3 DNA is TGTGCCAGTACCCGATGGACAGCCCCGCGGGACACCGGGGAGCTGTTTTTT.

This clone was seen a handful of times. The chain carries TRBV6-5 and TRBJ1-2, with D perhaps matching TRBD1 (6 bases). The ends were cut back, 2 bases at V and 9 bases at J, with 10 bases in the middle. The length of the CDR3 is 12 residues. CDR1 and CDR2 from the germline V gene are MNHEY and SVGAGI. CDR3 amino acids: CASSYTQGSYTF. The CDR3 DNA sequence: TGTGCCAGCAGTTACACCCAGGGGAGCTACACCTTC.

The CDR3 DNA is TGTGCCAGCAGCTTGTCAGGGGGCTACGAGCAGTACTTC. Protein sequence: CASSLSGGYEQYF. This chain links TRBV11-3 with TRBJ2-7; the match to TRBD1 covers 7 bases. This CDR3 is 13 amino acids long. With V trimmed by 3 bases and J by 3 bases, 2 bases remained unmatched. Germline V gene lookup returns CDR1 SGHNT and CDR2 YENEEA.

The chain links TRBV28 to TRBJ2-7; tentative D call: TRBD1 (7 bases). This CDR3 is built from 14 residues. Per the germline V gene, CDR1 is MDHEN and CDR2 is SYDVKM. V was cut by 2 bases and J by 4 bases, with 12 bases left in between. CDR3 sequence reads: CASSLVQGGYEQYF. CDR3 bases: TGTGCCAGCAGTTTAGTCCAGGGGGGTTACGAGCAGTACTTC.

The sample holds a few counts of this clone. The chain carries TRBV14 and TRBJ2-3; no definite D call. Germline CDR1 is SGHDN and CDR2 is FVKESK. The CDR3 contains 12 residues. Trimming removed 0 bases from V and 14 bases from J, with 12 bases in between. The CDR3 nucleotides are TGTGCCAGCAGCCAAGACCCTTGGAGCGCGTATTTT. This encodes CASSQDPWSAYF.